This TCR beta chain stems from a study of Ad26.COV2.S vaccination and SARS-CoV-2 variants. In germline, CDR1 is SNHLY, CDR2 FYNNEI. The V and J ends lost 8 bases and 4 bases respectively, with 17 bases between them. This CDR3 is 14 amino acids long. This clone has a handful of counts. The method was immunoSEQ multiplex PCR; TCRdb's version includes in-frame clones alone and lacks a portion of them. The repertoire has under 500,000 clones, about nine tenths of them found once; the top ten carry 1.5% to 2%. The treatment here: some 19 received Ad26.COV2.S at low or high dose, single or two shots; 5 received placebo; per-sample allocation not given. Samples analyzed were those drawn on day 63 after the first vaccine or placebo injection.

This clonotype was sampled from a person aged 18-60 years who received the Ad26.COV2.S COVID-19 vaccine or a placebo. This material consisted of peripheral blood, taken in a trial of Ad26.COV2.S vaccine versus placebo. The chain joins TRBV2 to TRBJ1-1; D gene uncertain. In nucleotides, the CDR3 is TGTGCCAGCTGTATTTTAGGGTCGGGCACTGAAGCTTTCTTT. This gives the protein CASCILGSGTEAFF.